The T cell receptor beta chain described here comes from a study of cytomegalovirus exposure and HLA in healthy donors. The protocol was immunoSEQ multiplex PCR, while the TCRdb copy is restricted to in-frame clones and leaves out a portion. This table holds approximately 200,000 clones, 88% found once. As to this clone: Antigen unknown.

Separate from the approximately 600-subject first cohort was the approximately 110-subject validation cohort, to which the donors belonged. Study results and limitations: First-cohort TCR clusters were later found to tend to co-occur in the 90 to 150 validation repertoires. Reports indicated that the classifier achieved high specificity and sensitivity in diagnosing cytomegalovirus status. It was confirmed in vitro that three of the CMV-associated chains were specific for CMV antigens.

Germline loops: CDR1 MNHNS, CDR2 SASEGT. The CDR3 loop spans 15 amino acids. Losses at the gene ends were 4 bases for V and 5 bases for J; bases not matched to a gene: 6. The sequencing sample was made of PBMCs. The source of this sequence is a woman between 18 and 29 years old in good health and CMV-seronegative. The chain carries TRBV6-1 and TRBJ2-7, with 12 bases lining up with TRBD2. CDR3 sequence (DNA): TGTGCCAGCAGTGGACTAGCGGGAGTGTCCCACGAGCAGTACTTC. It is translated as CASSGLAGVSHEQYF.